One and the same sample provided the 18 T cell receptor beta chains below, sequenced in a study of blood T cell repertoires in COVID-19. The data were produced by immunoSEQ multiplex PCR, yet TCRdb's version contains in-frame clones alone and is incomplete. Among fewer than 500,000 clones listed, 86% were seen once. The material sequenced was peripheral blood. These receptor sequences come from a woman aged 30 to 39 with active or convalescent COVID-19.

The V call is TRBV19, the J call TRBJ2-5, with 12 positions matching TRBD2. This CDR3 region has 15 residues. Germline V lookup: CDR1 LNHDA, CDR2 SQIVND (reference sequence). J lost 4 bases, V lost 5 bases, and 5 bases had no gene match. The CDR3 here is CASSPGLAGLETQYF. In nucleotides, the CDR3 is TGTGCCAGTAGTCCTGGACTAGCGGGGCTAGAGACCCAGTACTTC.

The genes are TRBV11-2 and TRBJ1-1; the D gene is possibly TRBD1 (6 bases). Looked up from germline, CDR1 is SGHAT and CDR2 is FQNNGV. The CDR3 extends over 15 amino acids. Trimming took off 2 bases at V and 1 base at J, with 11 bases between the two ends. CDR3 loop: CASSLSGTQNTEAFF. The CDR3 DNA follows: TGTGCCAGCAGCTTATCCGGGACACAGAACACTGAAGCTTTCTTT.

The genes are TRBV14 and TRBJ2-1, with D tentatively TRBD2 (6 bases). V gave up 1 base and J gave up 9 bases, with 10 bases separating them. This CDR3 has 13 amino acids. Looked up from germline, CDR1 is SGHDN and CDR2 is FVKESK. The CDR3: CASSQAGESEQFF. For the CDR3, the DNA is TGTGCCAGCAGCCAAGCGGGGGAGAGTGAGCAGTTCTTC.

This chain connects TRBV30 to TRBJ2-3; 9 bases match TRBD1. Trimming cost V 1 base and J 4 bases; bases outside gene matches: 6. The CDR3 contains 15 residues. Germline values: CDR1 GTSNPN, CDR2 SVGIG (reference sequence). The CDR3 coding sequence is TGTGCCTGGAGTGGAACAGGGGGCTTCGCAGATACGCAGTATTTT. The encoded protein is CAWSGTGGFADTQYF.

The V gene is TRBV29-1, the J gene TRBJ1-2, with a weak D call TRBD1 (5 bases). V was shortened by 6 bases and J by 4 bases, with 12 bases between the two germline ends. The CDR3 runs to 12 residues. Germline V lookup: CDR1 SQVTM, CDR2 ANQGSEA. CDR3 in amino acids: CSVTPGGYGYTF. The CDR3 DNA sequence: TGCAGCGTGACGCCCGGGGGCTATGGCTACACCTTC.

For the CDR3, the DNA is TGCAGCGGTTGGACTAGCGGGAGATTCGAGACAGATACGCAGTATTTT. It yields the protein CSGWTSGRFETDTQYF. This chain uses TRBV29-1 with TRBJ2-3, with 13 bases matching TRBD2. Germline loops: CDR1 SQVTM, CDR2 ANQGSEA. The CDR3 sequence is 16 residues long. The J segment lost 3 bases and the V segment lost 7 bases, leaving 10 bases of the junction unmatched.

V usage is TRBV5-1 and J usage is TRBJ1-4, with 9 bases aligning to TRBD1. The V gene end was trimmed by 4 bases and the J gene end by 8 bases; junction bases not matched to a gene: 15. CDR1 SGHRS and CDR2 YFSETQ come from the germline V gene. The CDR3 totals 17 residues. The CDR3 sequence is CASSPGQGLGAGEKLFF. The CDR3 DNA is TGCGCCAGCAGCCCCGGACAGGGGTTGGGGGCTGGCGAAAAACTGTTTTTT.

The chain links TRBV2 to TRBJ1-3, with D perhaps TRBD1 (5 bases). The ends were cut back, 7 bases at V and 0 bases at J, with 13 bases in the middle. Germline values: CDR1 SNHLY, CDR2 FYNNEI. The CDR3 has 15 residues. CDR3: CASTQGTDSGNTIYF. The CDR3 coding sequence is TGTGCCAGCACCCAGGGTACCGACTCTGGAAACACCATATATTTT.

The DNA for the CDR3 is TGCGCCAGCAGCCCAAGCGGCACACAACCAGTCTATGGCTACACCTTC. Protein product: CASSPSGTQPVYGYTF. V usage is TRBV4-1 and J usage is TRBJ1-2; D ambiguous. CDR3 length: 16 amino acids. The V gene's germline CDR1 is MGHRA and CDR2 YSYEKL. V was cut by 4 bases and J by 4 bases, with 19 bases left in between.

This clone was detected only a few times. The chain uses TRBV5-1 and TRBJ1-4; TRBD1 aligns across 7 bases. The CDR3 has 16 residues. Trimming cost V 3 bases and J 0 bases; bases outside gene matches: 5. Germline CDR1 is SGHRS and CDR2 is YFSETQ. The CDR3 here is CASSSGQATTNEKLFF. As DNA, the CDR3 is TGCGCCAGCAGCTCAGGACAGGCTACAACTAATGAAAAACTGTTTTTT.

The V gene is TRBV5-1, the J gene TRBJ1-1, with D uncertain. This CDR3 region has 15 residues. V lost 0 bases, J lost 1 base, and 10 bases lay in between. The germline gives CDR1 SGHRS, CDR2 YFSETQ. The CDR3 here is CASSLVGDRNTEAFF. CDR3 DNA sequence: TGCGCCAGCAGCTTGGTCGGGGATAGGAACACTGAAGCTTTCTTT.

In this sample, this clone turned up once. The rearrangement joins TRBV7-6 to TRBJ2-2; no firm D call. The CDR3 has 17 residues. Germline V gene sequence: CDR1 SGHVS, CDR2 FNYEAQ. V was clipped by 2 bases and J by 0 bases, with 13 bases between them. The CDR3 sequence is CASSLQALYTNTGELFF. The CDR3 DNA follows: TGTGCCAGCAGCTTACAGGCACTCTATACGAACACCGGGGAGCTGTTTTTT.

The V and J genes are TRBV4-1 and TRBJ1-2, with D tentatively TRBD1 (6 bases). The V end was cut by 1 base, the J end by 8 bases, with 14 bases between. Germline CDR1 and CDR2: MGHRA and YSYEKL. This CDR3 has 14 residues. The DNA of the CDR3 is TGCGCCAGCAGCCAAGTTGCAGGGGAAGGAGGCTACACCTTC. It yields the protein CASSQVAGEGGYTF.

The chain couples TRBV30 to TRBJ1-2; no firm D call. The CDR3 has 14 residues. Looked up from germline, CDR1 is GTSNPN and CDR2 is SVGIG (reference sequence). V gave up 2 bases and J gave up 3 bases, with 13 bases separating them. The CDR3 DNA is TGTGCCTGGAGTTCATCCGGCAGGCACTATGGCTACACCTTC. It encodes CAWSSSGRHYGYTF. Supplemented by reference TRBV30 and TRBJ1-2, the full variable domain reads SQTIHQWPATLVQPVGSPLSLECTVEGTSNPNLYWYRQAAGRGLQLLFYSVGIGQISSEVPQNLSASRPQDRQFILSSKKLLLSDSGFYLCAWSSSGRHYGYTFGSGTRLTVV.

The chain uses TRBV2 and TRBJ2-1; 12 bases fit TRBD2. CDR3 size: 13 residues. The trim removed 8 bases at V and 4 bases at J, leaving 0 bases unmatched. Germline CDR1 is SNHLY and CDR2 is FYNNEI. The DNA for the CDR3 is TGTGCCAGCGGACTAGCGGGATACAATGAGCAGTTCTTC. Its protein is CASGLAGYNEQFF.

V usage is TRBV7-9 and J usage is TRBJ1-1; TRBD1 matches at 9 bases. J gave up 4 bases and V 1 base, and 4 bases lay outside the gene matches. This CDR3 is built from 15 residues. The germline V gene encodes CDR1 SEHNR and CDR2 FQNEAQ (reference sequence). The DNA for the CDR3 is TGTGCCAGCAGCTTAGAACAGGGGGCGGGCACTGAAGCTTTCTTT. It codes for CASSLEQGAGTEAFF.

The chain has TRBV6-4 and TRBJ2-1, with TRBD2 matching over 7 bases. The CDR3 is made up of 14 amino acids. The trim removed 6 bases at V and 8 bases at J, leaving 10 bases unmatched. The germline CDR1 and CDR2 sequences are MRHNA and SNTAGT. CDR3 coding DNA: TGTGCCAGCAGAGAGGGAGCGGGATTGCATGAGCAGTTCTTC. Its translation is CASREGAGLHEQFF.

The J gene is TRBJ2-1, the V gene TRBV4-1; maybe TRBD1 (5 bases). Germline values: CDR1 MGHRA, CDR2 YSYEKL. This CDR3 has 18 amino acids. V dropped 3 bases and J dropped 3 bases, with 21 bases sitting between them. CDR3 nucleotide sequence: TGCGCCAGCAGCCAGGAACAGAAACTTCAGGGAATCTACAATGAGCAGTTCTTC. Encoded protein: CASSQEQKLQGIYNEQFF.